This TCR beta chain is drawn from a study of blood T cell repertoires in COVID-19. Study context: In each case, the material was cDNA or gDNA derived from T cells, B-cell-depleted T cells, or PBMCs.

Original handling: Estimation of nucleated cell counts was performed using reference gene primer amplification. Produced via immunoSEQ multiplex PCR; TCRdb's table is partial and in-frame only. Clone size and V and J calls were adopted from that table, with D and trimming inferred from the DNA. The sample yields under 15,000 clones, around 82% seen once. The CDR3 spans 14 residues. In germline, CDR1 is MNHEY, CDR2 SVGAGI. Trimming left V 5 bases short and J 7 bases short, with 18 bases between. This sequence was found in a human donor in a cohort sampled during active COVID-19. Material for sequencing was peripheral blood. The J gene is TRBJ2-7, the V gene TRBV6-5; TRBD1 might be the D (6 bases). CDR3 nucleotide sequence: TGTGCCAGCAGTCCCCCGGGACACCGTGGTGAGCAGTACTTC. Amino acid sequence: CASSPPGHRGEQYF.